These T cell receptor beta chains were read from a single sample in a study of T cell responses to AZD1222 COVID-19 vaccine. Repertoires were generated with immunoSEQ multiplex PCR, while TCRdb's copy carries only in-frame clones and drops some. The sample has around 99,000 clones, 80% to 95% seen once. This specimen consisted of peripheral blood, obtained 28 days after the second AZD1222 dose. The receptors come from an adult who received the AZD1222 COVID-19 vaccine. The CDR3 runs from the conserved cysteine through the conserved F or W. A D gene is named only where the DNA matches it firmly. Some rows mark clone size as missing; the rest say once, few, many or name a class of expanded clone.

v_call,j_call,clone_size,cdr3_length,d_call,cdr3_aa,cdr3_nt
TRBV3-1/TRBV3-2,TRBJ1-1,NA,13,NA,CASSPWPLKGAFF,TGTGCCAGCAGCCCCTGGCCGTTGAAAGGGGCTTTCTTT
TRBV6-2/TRBV6-3,TRBJ1-2,NA,13,NA,CASSGQPGYGYTF,TGTGCCAGCAGTGGACAGCCTGGCTATGGCTACACCTTC
TRBV5-8,TRBJ1-1,NA,18,NA,CASSLYHRRTRVNTEAFF,TGTGCCAGCAGCTTGTATCATCGGCGGACGCGGGTGAACACTGAAGCTTTCTTT
TRBV5-6,TRBJ1-6,NA,17,NA,CASSFSRRNSYNSPLHF,TGTGCCAGCAGCTTTTCGAGAAGAAACTCCTATAATTCACCCCTCCACTTT
TRBV5-1,TRBJ2-7,NA,14,NA,CASGRAEGNYEQYF,TGCGCCAGCGGACGTGCCGAGGGGAACTACGAGCAGTACTTC
TRBV30,TRBJ1-1,once,15,NA,CAAPRTGRTNTEAFF,TGTGCCGCACCCCGTACGGGGCGGACGAACACTGAAGCTTTCTTT
TRBV5-1,TRBJ1-5,NA,15,NA,CASSLVGGSNQPQHF,TGCGCCAGCAGCTTGGTAGGGGGAAGCAATCAGCCCCAGCATTTT
TRBV7-9,TRBJ2-7,NA,11,NA,CASSRDIQLDF,TGTGCCAGCAGCAGGGACATTCAATTGGACTTC
TRBV28,TRBJ1-3,NA,15,NA,CASKASVSSGNTIYF,TGTGCCAGCAAAGCTAGCGTCAGCTCTGGAAACACCATATATTTT
TRBV28,TRBJ2-1,NA,15,TRBD2,CASSHGLANPSVEFF,TGTGCCAGCAGCCACGGACTAGCGAATCCTAGCGTAGAGTTCTTC
TRBV9,TRBJ2-7,few,15,TRBD2,CASSEGTSEIYEQYF,TGTGCCAGCAGCGAAGGGACTAGCGAAATTTACGAGCAGTACTTC
TRBV7-6,TRBJ1-5,NA,15,NA,CASSRMASGDQPQHF,TGTGCCAGCAGCCGCATGGCGTCCGGGGATCAGCCCCAGCATTTT
TRBV10-2,TRBJ2-3,NA,15,NA,CASSLTRGSTDTQYF,TGCGCCAGTTCCCTGACCAGGGGAAGCACAGATACGCAGTATTTT
TRBV7-2,TRBJ2-5,NA,13,NA,CASSLRRQETQYF,TGTGCCAGCAGCCTCAGACGTCAAGAGACCCAGTACTTC
TRBV28,TRBJ2-1,NA,17,TRBD2,CASSRLVGGSSYNEQFF,TGTGCCAGCAGCCGATTGGTGGGGGGGAGCTCCTACAATGAGCAGTTCTTC
TRBV6-5,TRBJ2-7,NA,15,NA,CASSYRLRGPYEQYF,TGTGCCAGCAGTTACCGACTCAGGGGTCCCTACGAGCAGTACTTC
TRBV5-1,TRBJ2-5,NA,14,TRBD1,CASSLGDRQETQYF,TGCGCCAGCAGCTTGGGGGACAGGCAAGAGACCCAGTACTTC
TRBV7-2,TRBJ1-3,NA,15,NA,CASSPHGLAGNTIYF,TGTGCCAGCAGCCCCCATGGACTCGCTGGAAACACCATATATTTT